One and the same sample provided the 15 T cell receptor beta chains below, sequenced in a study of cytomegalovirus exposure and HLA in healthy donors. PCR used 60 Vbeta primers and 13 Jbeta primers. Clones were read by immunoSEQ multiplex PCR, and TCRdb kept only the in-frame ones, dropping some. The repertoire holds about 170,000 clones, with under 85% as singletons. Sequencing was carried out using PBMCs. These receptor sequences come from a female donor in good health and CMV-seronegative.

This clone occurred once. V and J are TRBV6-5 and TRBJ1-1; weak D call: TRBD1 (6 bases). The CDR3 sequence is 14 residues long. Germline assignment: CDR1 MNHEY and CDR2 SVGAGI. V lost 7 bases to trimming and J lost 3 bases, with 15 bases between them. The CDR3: CASTFEDSYTEAFF. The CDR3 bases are TGTGCCAGCACCTTCGAGGACAGTTACACTGAAGCTTTCTTT.

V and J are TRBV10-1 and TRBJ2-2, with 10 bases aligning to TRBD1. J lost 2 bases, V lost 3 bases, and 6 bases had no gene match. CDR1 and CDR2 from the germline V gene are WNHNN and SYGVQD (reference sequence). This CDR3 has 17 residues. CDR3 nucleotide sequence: TGCGCCAGCAGTGAAAAGGACAGGGGGGGAAACACCGGGGAGCTGTTTTTT. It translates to CASSEKDRGGNTGELFF.

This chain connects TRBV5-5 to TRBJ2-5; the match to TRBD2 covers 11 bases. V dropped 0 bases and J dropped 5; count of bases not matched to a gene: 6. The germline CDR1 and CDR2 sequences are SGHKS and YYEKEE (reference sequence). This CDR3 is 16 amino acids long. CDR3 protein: CASSLVLAGGPETQYF. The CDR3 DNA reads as TGTGCCAGCAGCTTGGTTTTAGCGGGGGGGCCGGAGACCCAGTACTTC.

The DNA for the CDR3 is TGTGCCAGCAGCTTTGGAGTCACTGAAGCTTTCTTT. Residues: CASSFGVTEAFF. The rearrangement joins TRBV7-9 to TRBJ1-1; D is unclear. The germline V gene encodes CDR1 SEHNR and CDR2 FQNEAQ (reference sequence). This CDR3 is built from 12 residues. Deletions cut 3 bases from V and 4 bases from J, with 6 bases between.

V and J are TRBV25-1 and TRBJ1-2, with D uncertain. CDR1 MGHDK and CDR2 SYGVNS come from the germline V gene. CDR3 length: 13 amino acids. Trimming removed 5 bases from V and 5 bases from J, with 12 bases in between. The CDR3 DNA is TGTGCCAGCAGTCCCAACTCCGGTTATGGCTACACCTTC. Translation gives CASSPNSGYGYTF.

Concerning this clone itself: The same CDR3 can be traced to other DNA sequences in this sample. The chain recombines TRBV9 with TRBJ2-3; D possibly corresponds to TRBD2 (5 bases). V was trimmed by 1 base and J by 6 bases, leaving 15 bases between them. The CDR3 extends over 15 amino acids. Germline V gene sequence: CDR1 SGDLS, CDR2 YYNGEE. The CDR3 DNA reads TGTGCCAGCAGCGTACTAGAGCGGCCCAGCGATACGCAGTATTTT. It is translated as CASSVLERPSDTQYF.

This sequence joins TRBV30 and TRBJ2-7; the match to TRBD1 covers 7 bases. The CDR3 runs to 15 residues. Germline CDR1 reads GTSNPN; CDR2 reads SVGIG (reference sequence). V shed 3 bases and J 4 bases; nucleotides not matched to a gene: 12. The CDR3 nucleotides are TGTGCCTGGAGGATTATCTACAGGGGAAAGTACGAGCAGTACTTC. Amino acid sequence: CAWRIIYRGKYEQYF.

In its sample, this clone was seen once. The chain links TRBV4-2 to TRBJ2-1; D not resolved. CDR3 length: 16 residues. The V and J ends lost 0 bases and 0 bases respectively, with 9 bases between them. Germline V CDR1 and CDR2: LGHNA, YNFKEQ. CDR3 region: CASSQDPSNSYNEQFF. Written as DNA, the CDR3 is TGTGCCAGCAGCCAAGATCCAAGCAACTCCTACAATGAGCAGTTCTTC.

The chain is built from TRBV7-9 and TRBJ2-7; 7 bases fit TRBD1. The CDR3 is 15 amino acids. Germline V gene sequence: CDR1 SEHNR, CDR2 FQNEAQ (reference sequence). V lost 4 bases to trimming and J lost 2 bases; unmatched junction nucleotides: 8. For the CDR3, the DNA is TGTGCCAGCAGCTCTGACAGGGAGTCCCCCTACGAGCAGTACTTC. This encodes CASSSDRESPYEQYF. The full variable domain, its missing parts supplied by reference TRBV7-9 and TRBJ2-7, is DTGVSQNPRHKITKRGQNVTFRCDPISEHNRLYWYRQTLGQGPEFLTYFQNEAQLEKSRLLSDRFSAERPKGSFSTLEIQRTEQGDSAMYLCASSSDRESPYEQYFGPGTRLTVT.

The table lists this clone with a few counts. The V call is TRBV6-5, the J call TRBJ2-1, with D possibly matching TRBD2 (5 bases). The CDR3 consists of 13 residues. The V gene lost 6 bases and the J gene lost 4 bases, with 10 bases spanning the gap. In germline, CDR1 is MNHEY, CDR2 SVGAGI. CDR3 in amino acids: CASSVKRYNEQFF. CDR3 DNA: TGTGCCAGCAGCGTTAAGCGGTACAATGAGCAGTTCTTC.

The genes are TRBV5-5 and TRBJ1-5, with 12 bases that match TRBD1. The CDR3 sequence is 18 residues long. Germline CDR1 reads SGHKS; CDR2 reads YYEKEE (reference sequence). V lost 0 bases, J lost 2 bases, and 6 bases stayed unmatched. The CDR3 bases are TGTGCCAGCAGCTTGGAAGGGACAGGGGGCTTCGGCAATCAGCCCCAGCATTTT. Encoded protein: CASSLEGTGGFGNQPQHF.

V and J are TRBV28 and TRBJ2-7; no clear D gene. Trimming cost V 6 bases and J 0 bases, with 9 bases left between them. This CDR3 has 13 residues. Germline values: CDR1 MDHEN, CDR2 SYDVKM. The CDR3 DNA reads TGTGCCAGCAGCTCTATCGGCTCCTACGAGCAGTACTTC. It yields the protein CASSSIGSYEQYF.

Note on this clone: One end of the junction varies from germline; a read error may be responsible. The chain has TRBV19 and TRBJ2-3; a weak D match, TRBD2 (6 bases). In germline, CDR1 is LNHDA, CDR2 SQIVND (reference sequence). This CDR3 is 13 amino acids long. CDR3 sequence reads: CGSSVTSTDTQYF. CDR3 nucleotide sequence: TGCGGGTCTAGCGTTACTAGCACAGATACGCAGTATTTT.

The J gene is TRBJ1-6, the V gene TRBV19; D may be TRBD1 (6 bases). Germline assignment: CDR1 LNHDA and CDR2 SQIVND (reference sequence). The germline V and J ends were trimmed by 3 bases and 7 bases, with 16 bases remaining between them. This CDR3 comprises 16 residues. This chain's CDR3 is CASSIGTRRANSPLHF. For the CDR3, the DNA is TGTGCCAGTAGTATCGGGACACGCAGAGCCAATTCACCCCTCCACTTT.

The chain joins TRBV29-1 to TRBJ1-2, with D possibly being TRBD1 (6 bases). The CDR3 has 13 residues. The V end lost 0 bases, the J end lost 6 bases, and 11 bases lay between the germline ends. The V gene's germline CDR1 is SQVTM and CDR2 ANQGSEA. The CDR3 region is CSVEDTGHNGYTF. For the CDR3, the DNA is TGCAGCGTTGAAGATACGGGACATAATGGCTACACCTTC. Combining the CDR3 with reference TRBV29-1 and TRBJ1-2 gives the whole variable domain SAVISQKPSRDICQRGTSLTIQCQVDSQVTMMFWYRQQPGQSLTLIATANQGSEATYESGFVIDKFPISRPNLTFSTLTVSNMSPEDSSIYLCSVEDTGHNGYTFGSGTRLTVV.